This T cell receptor (beta chain) was retrieved from a study of OX40 agonist ivuxolimab in advanced cancers. Study background: Patients assigned to dose escalation were diagnosed with hepatocellular carcinoma, melanoma, renal cell or head and neck cancer. General observations from the study: The authors did not determine the antigen specificity of the expanded peripheral T cells. Clones of CD4+ and CD8+ blood T cells grew by week 6 at doses of 0.1 to 3.0 mg/kg.

Trimming took 4 bases from V and 5 from J, leaving 14 bases between them. CDR3 size: 14 residues. Germline assignment: CDR1 SGHRS and CDR2 YFSETQ. For this clone: The target antigen is unknown.

Libraries were prepared by immunoSEQ multiplex PCR; TCRdb keeps only in-frame clonotypes and omits some of them. The data hold 60,000 to 95,000 clones, with 90% observed a single time. This clonotype was sampled from an adult with an advanced solid tumor such as melanoma, head and neck, liver or kidney cancer. Source: CD4+ or CD8+ T cells sorted from blood, taken in a trial of the OX40 agonist ivuxolimab. This sequence joins TRBV5-1 and TRBJ2-3, with a tentative D call TRBD2 (6 bases). The CDR3 sequence is CASSPGSTGDTQYF. CDR3 DNA: TGCGCCAGCAGCCCCGGGAGTACCGGAGATACGCAGTATTTT.